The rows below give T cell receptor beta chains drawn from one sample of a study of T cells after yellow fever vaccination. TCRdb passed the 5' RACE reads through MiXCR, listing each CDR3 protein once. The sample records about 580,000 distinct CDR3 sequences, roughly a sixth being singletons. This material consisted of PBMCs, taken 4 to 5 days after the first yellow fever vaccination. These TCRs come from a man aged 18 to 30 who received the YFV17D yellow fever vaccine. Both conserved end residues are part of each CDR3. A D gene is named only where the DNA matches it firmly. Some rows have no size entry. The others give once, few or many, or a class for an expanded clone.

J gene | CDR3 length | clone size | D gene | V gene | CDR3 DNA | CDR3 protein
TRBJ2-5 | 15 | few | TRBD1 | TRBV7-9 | TGTGCCAGCAGCGCCCTCCGGGACAGACAAGAGACCCAGTACTTC | CASSALRDRQETQYF
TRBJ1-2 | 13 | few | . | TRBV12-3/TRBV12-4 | TGTGCCAGCAGTCGACACAGGGTGTACGGCTACACCTTC | CASSRHRVYGYTF
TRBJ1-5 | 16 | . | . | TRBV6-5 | TGTGCCAGCAGCCCTAGGGGGATTTATAGCAATCAGCCCCAGCATTTT | CASSPRGIYSNQPQHF
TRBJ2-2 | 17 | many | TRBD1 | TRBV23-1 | TGCGCCAGCAGTCAATTGGGACAGGGATCTTGCACCGGGGAGCTGTTTTTT | CASSQLGQGSCTGELFF
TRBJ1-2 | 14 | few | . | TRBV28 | TGTGCCAGCAGCGATCAGGGTAGGGGCTATGGCTACACCTTC | CASSDQGRGYGYTF
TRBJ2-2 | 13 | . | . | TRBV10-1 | TGCGCCAGCGGCGAAGGGTCCACCGGGGAGCTGTTTTTT | CASGEGSTGELFF
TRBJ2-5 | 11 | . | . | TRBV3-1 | TGTGCCAGCAGCCAAAGTCCAGACCAGTACTTC | CASSQSPDQYF
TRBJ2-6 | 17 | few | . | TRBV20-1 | TGCAGTGCTAGGGCCCCGGGACAACGCTCTGGGGCCAACGTCCTGACTTTC | CSARAPGQRSGANVLTF
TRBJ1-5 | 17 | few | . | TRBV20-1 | TGCAGTGCCGCCCCTCACAGTTCTTCGGTGGGCAATCAGCCCCAGCATTTT | CSAAPHSSSVGNQPQHF
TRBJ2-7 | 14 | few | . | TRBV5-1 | TGCGCCAGCAGCGCGCAGGGGGGTGTCAACGAGCAGTACTTC | CASSAQGGVNEQYF
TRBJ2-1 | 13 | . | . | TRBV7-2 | TGTGCCAGCAGCTTCACCCGGTGGAGTGAGCAGTTCTTC | CASSFTRWSEQFF
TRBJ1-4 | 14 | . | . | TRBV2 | TGTGCCAGCAGCGAGCAGGGGCCGGGTGAAAAACTGTTTTTT | CASSEQGPGEKLFF
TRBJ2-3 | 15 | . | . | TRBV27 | TGTGCCAGCAGTCCATCGTCGGGTAGGGGAGATACGCAGTATTTT | CASSPSSGRGDTQYF
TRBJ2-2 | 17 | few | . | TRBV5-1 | TGCGCCAGCAGATTCGGCTTGGGGGTACCGAACACCGGGGAGCTGTTTTTT | CASRFGLGVPNTGELFF
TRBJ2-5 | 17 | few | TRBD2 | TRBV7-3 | TGTGCCAGCAGCTTAAGCCCACTAGCGGGGGGGAAAGAGACCCAGTACTTC | CASSLSPLAGGKETQYF
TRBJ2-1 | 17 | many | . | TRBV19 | TGTGCCAGTAGCGGGTTTCTAGACAGAACCTCCAACAATGAGCAGTTCTTC | CASSGFLDRTSNNEQFF
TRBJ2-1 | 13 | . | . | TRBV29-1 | TGCAGCGTTGAATTGGCAGGGACCGATGAGCAGTTCTTC | CSVELAGTDEQFF
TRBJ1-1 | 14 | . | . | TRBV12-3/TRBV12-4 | TGTGCCAGCACCATTATCCCCCCGAGCACTGAAGCTTTCTTT | CASTIIPPSTEAFF
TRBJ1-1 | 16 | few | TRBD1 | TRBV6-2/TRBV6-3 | TGTGCCAGCAGCTACTCCACCCGGGACAGGGCCGATGAAGCTTTCTTT | CASSYSTRDRADEAFF
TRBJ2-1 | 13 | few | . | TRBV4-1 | TGCGCCAGCAGCCAAGAGGGATACCGGGAGCAGTTCTTC | CASSQEGYREQFF
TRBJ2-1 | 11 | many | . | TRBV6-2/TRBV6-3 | TGTGCCAGCAGTTACAGCAATGAGCAGTTCTTC | CASSYSNEQFF
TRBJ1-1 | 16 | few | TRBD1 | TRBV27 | TGTGCCATCCTTAGGGACAGTCGAAAAATGAACACTGAAGCTTTCTTT | CAILRDSRKMNTEAFF
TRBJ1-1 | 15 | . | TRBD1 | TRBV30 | TGTGCCTGGAGTAAACCCCAGGGGGCCCAGGGTGAAGCTTTCTTT | CAWSKPQGAQGEAFF
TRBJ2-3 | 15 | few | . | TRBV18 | TGTGCCAGCTCACGGGAGCGGCGGAGCACAGATACGCAGTATTTT | CASSRERRSTDTQYF
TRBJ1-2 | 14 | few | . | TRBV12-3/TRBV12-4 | TGTGCCAGCAGCTCCGGGGGAGGGCCCCATGGCTACACCTTC | CASSSGGGPHGYTF